These 12 T cell receptor beta chains were all obtained from the same sample, sequenced in a study of blood T cell repertoires in COVID-19. Libraries were prepared by immunoSEQ multiplex PCR; TCRdb keeps only in-frame clonotypes and omits some of them. The profile covers 250,000 or so clones, with around nine tenths appearing a single time and around 2.4% taken by the ten largest. The sequencing sample was made of PBMCs or T cells enriched from blood (not recorded which). The source is a woman between 18 and 29 years old who had recovered from COVID-19.

This clone was counted a single time. The rearrangement uses TRBV3-1 (or the pseudogene TRBV3-2) and TRBJ2-7; TRBD2 aligns across 9 bases. Germline V gene sequence: CDR1 LGHDT, CDR2 YNNKEL (reference sequence). The junction had 9 bases not matched to a gene; V was cut back by 3 bases and J by 6 bases. The CDR3 sequence is 15 residues long. The CDR3 bases are TGTGCCAGCAGCCAGTCCGGTAGCGGGAGACTCGAGCAGTACTTC. Protein: CASSQSGSGRLEQYF.

This sequence joins TRBV27 and TRBJ1-6; maybe TRBD1 (6 bases). V lost 5 bases and J lost 3, with 8 bases in between. This CDR3 is built from 14 residues. CDR1 is MNHEY and CDR2 is SMNVEV in the germline V gene (reference sequence). CDR3 protein: CASSTDSYNSPLHF. The DNA for the CDR3 is TGTGCCAGCAGTACGGACAGCTATAATTCACCCCTCCACTTT.

This chain joins TRBV5-1 and TRBJ2-1; a weak D match, TRBD2 (5 bases). V was trimmed by 0 bases and J by 8 bases, leaving 18 bases between them. Germline V gene sequence: CDR1 SGHRS, CDR2 YFSETQ. The CDR3 sequence is 16 residues long. CDR3 loop: CASSLVSIGDSHEQFF. DNA for the CDR3: TGCGCCAGCAGCTTGGTCTCTATCGGGGATTCCCATGAGCAGTTCTTC.

This clone has just a few counts. The gene calls are TRBV5-4 and TRBJ1-1; D uncertain. The CDR3 consists of 13 residues. Trimming pared 5 bases from V and 2 bases from J, leaving 10 bases between. The germline V gene encodes CDR1 SGHNT and CDR2 YYREEE (reference sequence). CDR3 DNA sequence: TGTGCCAGCAGTCTCACTGATAACACTGAAGCTTTCTTT. As protein: CASSLTDNTEAFF. The full variable domain, completed using reference TRBV5-4 and TRBJ1-1, is ETGVTQSPTHLIKTRGQQVTLRCSSQSGHNTVSWYQQALGQGPQFIFQYYREEENGRGNFPPRFSGLQFPNYSSELNVNALELDDSALYLCASSLTDNTEAFFGQGTRLTVV.

V gene TRBV9 combines with J gene TRBJ1-2; 10 bases are shared with TRBD1. Unmatched junction bases numbered 3, after V lost 0 bases and J lost 1 base. Germline V gene data show CDR1 as SGDLS and CDR2 as YYNGEE. The length of the CDR3 is 16 residues. CDR3 sequence reads: CASSVARTGGNYGYTF. The CDR3 nucleotides are TGTGCCAGCAGCGTAGCCCGGACAGGGGGTAACTATGGCTACACCTTC.

The chain combines TRBV29-1 with TRBJ2-5; D perhaps matches TRBD2 (6 bases). Trimming stripped 2 bases from V and 5 bases from J, with 18 bases between. From germline, CDR1 is SQVTM and CDR2 ANQGSEA. The CDR3 has 15 amino acids. In DNA form, the CDR3 reads TGCAGCGTTGAATATACGTCTAGCGTTGCCGAGACCCAGTACTTC. It specifies CSVEYTSSVAETQYF.

This clone was recorded once. The rearrangement links TRBV27 to TRBJ2-1; unclear D gene. CDR3 length equals 13 residues. V was cut by 3 bases and J by 8 bases, with 11 bases left in between. Germline V gene data show CDR1 as MNHEY and CDR2 as SMNVEV (reference sequence). CDR3 DNA sequence: TGTGCCAGCAGTTTCGCTAATTCTTATGAGCAGTTCTTC. It translates to CASSFANSYEQFF.

This chain connects TRBV28 to TRBJ1-6, with TRBD1 matching over 7 bases. Germline values: CDR1 MDHEN, CDR2 SYDVKM. After removal of 7 bases from V and 7 bases from J, the junction contained 10 bases not matched to a gene. The CDR3 length is 15 residues. CDR3 residues: CASTLNRGVNSPLHF. For the CDR3, the DNA is TGTGCCAGCACCCTGAACAGGGGAGTCAATTCACCCCTCCACTTT.

This sequence joins TRBV6-1 and TRBJ2-1; TRBD1 matches at 8 bases. V shed 4 bases, J shed 2 bases, and the junction held 4 bases outside the gene matches. This CDR3 region has 15 residues. The germline V gene encodes CDR1 MNHNS and CDR2 SASEGT. The CDR3 DNA sequence: TGTGCCAGCAGTGGACAGGGGCGAGCCTACAATGAGCAGTTCTTC. Translating gives CASSGQGRAYNEQFF.

The chain links TRBV21-1 to TRBJ2-1; the D call TRBD2 from the table was never checked on the DNA. TRBV21-1 is listed as a pseudogene. The CDR3 covers 15 residues. As DNA, the CDR3 is TGTGCCAGCAGCCCCCTCTCAGCGAGATACAATGAGCAGTTCTTC. It is translated as CASSPLSARYNEQFF.

In this sample, this clone turned up a few times. This sequence joins TRBV5-1 and TRBJ1-5; 11 bases map to TRBD1. The CDR3 has 14 amino acids. J gave up 5 bases and V 4 bases, and 2 bases lay outside the gene matches. The germline gives CDR1 SGHRS, CDR2 YFSETQ. DNA for the CDR3: TGCGCCAGCAGCGCGGGACAGGGGGATCAGCCCCAGCATTTT. This sequence encodes CASSAGQGDQPQHF.

The chain employs TRBV25-1 and TRBJ2-5, with TRBD2 identical over 13 bases. CDR3 length: 16 amino acids. Germline V gene sequence: CDR1 MGHDK, CDR2 SYGVNS. Trimming cost V 5 bases and J 2 bases; bases outside gene matches: 5. The chain's CDR3 is CASSTPGLAGQETQYF. DNA of the CDR3: TGTGCCAGCAGTACCCCGGGACTAGCGGGGCAAGAGACCCAGTACTTC.